This T cell receptor beta chain originates from a study of control samples from healthy donors and cancer patients. Trimming took off 4 bases at V and 8 bases at J, with 15 bases between the two ends. In germline, CDR1 is SGHVS, CDR2 FQNEAQ. There are 15 residues in the CDR3. Sequencing used immunoSEQ multiplex PCR; TCRdb keeps in-frame clones, though not all of them. The data contain 120,000 to 150,000 clones, around 90% of them singletons. The sequencing input was blood. The sequence was collected from a young man in good health. This chain joins TRBV7-8 and TRBJ1-6; tentatively, D is TRBD1 (6 bases). The DNA of the CDR3 is TGTGCCAGCAGCTCCCCGGGACAATCCTATTCACCCCTCCACTTT. Amino acids: CASSSPGQSYSPLHF.